The 27 T cell receptor beta chains presented below share a single source sample, sequenced in a study of blood T cell repertoires in COVID-19. Sequenced by immunoSEQ multiplex PCR; TCRdb stores in-frame clones only, minus some. The top ten clones hold around 7.7% of a sample with approximately 160,000 clones, approximately 84% of them seen once. Sequenced input: peripheral blood. All receptors derive from a man aged 35-49 years who had recovered from COVID-19.

The genes are TRBV28 and TRBJ1-3; D is ambiguous. V was shortened by 4 bases and J by 2 bases, with 9 bases between the two germline ends. Germline loops: CDR1 MDHEN, CDR2 SYDVKM. The CDR3 is 14 amino acids. CDR3 bases: TGTGCCAGCAGTTCCCCCCTCCCTGGAAACACCATATATTTT. This translates into CASSSPLPGNTIYF.

This chain links TRBV9 with TRBJ2-3; 11 nucleotides match TRBD2. The germline V gene has CDR1 SGDLS and CDR2 YYNGEE. The CDR3 extends over 16 amino acids. Unmatched junction bases numbered 5, after V lost 4 bases and J lost 1 base. The CDR3 here is CASSFSGRAGTDTQYF. The CDR3 nucleotides are TGTGCCAGCAGCTTTAGCGGGAGGGCGGGCACAGATACGCAGTATTTT.

The chain joins TRBV19 to TRBJ2-1, with no clear D. This CDR3 contains 13 residues. The V end lost 3 bases, the J end lost 1 base, and 4 bases lay between the germline ends. Germline lookup yields CDR1 LNHDA and CDR2 SQIVND (reference sequence). The CDR3 here is CASSIGSYNEQFF. DNA for the CDR3: TGTGCCAGTAGTATCGGGTCCTACAATGAGCAGTTCTTC.

This clone was picked up one time. The V and J genes are TRBV7-8 and TRBJ1-1; perhaps TRBD1 as D (6 bases). Germline V gene sequence: CDR1 SGHVS, CDR2 FQNEAQ. The CDR3 covers 17 residues. V lost 1 base, J lost 0 bases, and 15 bases lay in between. CDR3 DNA sequence: TGTGCCAGCAGCTTAGGGGGGGGGCCGAACATGAACACTGAAGCTTTCTTT. This sequence encodes CASSLGGGPNMNTEAFF. The complete variable domain, with remaining parts taken from reference TRBV7-8 and TRBJ1-1, reads GAGVSQSPRYKVAKRGQDVALRCDPISGHVSLFWYQQALGQGPEFLTYFQNEAQLDKSGLPSDRFFAERPEGSVSTLKIQRTQQEDSAVYLCASSLGGGPNMNTEAFFGQGTRLTVV.

This clone was counted only a few times. This chain joins TRBV3-1 (or the pseudogene TRBV3-2) and TRBJ1-6; a possible D gene is TRBD1 (5 bases). Germline loops: CDR1 LGHDT, CDR2 YNNKEL (reference sequence). The CDR3 is made up of 15 amino acids. V was trimmed by 10 bases and J by 7 bases, leaving 20 bases between them. The CDR3 DNA is TGTGCCACTCCCCTGGGGCCCGGAGGGAATTCACCCCTCCACTTT. Its translation: CATPLGPGGNSPLHF.

The chain couples TRBV9 to TRBJ1-6; tentative D call: TRBD1 (6 bases). Trimming removed 0 bases at V and 2 bases at J, with 9 bases between. The CDR3 has 16 residues. The germline gives CDR1 SGDLS, CDR2 YYNGEE. CDR3 residues: CASSVGGQTYNSPLHF. The CDR3 DNA sequence: TGTGCCAGCAGCGTAGGGGGGCAAACCTATAATTCACCCCTCCACTTT.

The chain carries TRBV5-1 and TRBJ2-1, with D possibly matching TRBD2 (6 bases). V lost 0 bases, J lost 9 bases, and 19 bases lay in between. Germline lookup yields CDR1 SGHRS and CDR2 YFSETQ. The CDR3 consists of 16 residues. The DNA for the CDR3 is TGCGCCAGCAGCTTGGATGTCCCAGGAGGGGTCTCTGAGCAGTTCTTC. Translation: CASSLDVPGGVSEQFF.

The chain carries TRBV4-3 and TRBJ2-7, with 8 nucleotides matching TRBD1. Germline assignment: CDR1 LGHNA and CDR2 YSLEER. V dropped 3 bases and J dropped 5; count of bases not matched to a gene: 6. The CDR3 consists of 14 residues. The CDR3 region has the DNA TGCGCCAGCAGCCACTCAGGACAGGGCCACGAGCAGTACTTC. Translated, it gives CASSHSGQGHEQYF.

A few counts support this clone. V is TRBV2 and J is TRBJ1-1; unclear D gene. CDR1 is SNHLY, CDR2 FYNNEI, per germline. This CDR3 contains 13 residues. The V end was cut by 7 bases, the J end by 1 base, with 10 bases between. The CDR3 coding sequence is TGTGCCAGCATGCGCTTCGAGAACACTGAAGCTTTCTTT. Translation: CASMRFENTEAFF.

This clone came up many times. The same CDR3 can be traced to other DNA sequences in this sample. The V and J genes are TRBV11-1 and TRBJ2-7; weak D call: TRBD1 (6 bases). The CDR3 is 13 residues long. Per the germline V gene, CDR1 is SGHAT and CDR2 is FQDESV (reference sequence). V was clipped by 3 bases and J by 4 bases, with 10 bases between them. For the CDR3, the DNA is TGTGCCAGCAGCTTCAGGGGCCGGTACGAGCAGTACTTC. It is translated as CASSFRGRYEQYF.

The V and J genes are TRBV18 and TRBJ2-2, with D perhaps TRBD2 (6 bases). There are 15 residues in the CDR3. Trimming removed 7 bases from V and 4 bases from J, with 16 bases in between. Germline V gene sequence: CDR1 KGHSH, CDR2 LQKENI. The CDR3 DNA follows: TGTGCCAGCTTCCGGGACTCCACGTTCACCGGGGAGCTGTTTTTT. It encodes CASFRDSTFTGELFF.

The rearrangement joins TRBV19 to TRBJ2-3; 13 positions agree with TRBD2. The V segment lost 5 bases and the J segment 2 bases; nucleotides outside the gene matches: 28. This CDR3 has 24 amino acids. CDR1 LNHDA and CDR2 SQIVND come from the germline V gene (reference sequence). CDR3 DNA: TGTGCCAGTAGTGGCCAGGGGGCGCGAAGGACTAGCGGGGGTCCGCTATTCTACACAGATACGCAGTATTTT. Translation gives CASSGQGARRTSGGPLFYTDTQYF.

The rearrangement joins TRBV5-5 to TRBJ1-3, with D hard to call. Deletions cut 0 bases from V and 3 bases from J, with 10 bases between. This CDR3 comprises 15 residues. Germline loops: CDR1 SGHKS, CDR2 YYEKEE (reference sequence). Here the CDR3 reads CASSLDPGGGNTIYF. As DNA, the CDR3 is TGTGCCAGCAGCTTGGACCCAGGAGGTGGAAACACCATATATTTT.

The chain is built from TRBV28 and TRBJ1-5, with 9 bases fitting TRBD1. The trim removed 5 bases at V and 6 bases at J, leaving 14 bases unmatched. From germline, CDR1 is MDHEN and CDR2 SYDVKM. This CDR3 spans 17 amino acids. CDR3 coding DNA: TGTGCCAGCAGTCCCACACCCGGGACAGGGTGGGGTCAGCCCCAGCATTTT. Its protein product is CASSPTPGTGWGQPQHF.

This clone has only one observation. The rearrangement joins TRBV7-9 to TRBJ2-3, with TRBD2 matching 9 bases. Germline-derived CDR1 and CDR2 are SEHNR and FQNEAQ (reference sequence). With V trimmed by 3 bases and J by 0 bases, 7 bases remained unmatched. This CDR3 comprises 17 residues. The chain's CDR3 is CASSFLVTSGSTDTQYF. In DNA, the CDR3 is TGTGCCAGCAGCTTTCTCGTAACTAGCGGGAGCACAGATACGCAGTATTTT.

V gene TRBV5-4 combines with J gene TRBJ2-3; 9 bases fit TRBD2. Germline-derived CDR1 and CDR2 are SGHNT and YYREEE (reference sequence). V was clipped by 1 base and J by 2 bases; unmatched bases: 8. The CDR3 has 17 amino acids. The CDR3 sequence is CASSLSDSGGATDTQYF. The CDR3 DNA sequence: TGTGCCAGCAGCTTGAGCGATAGCGGGGGCGCCACAGATACGCAGTATTTT.

The genes are TRBV9 and TRBJ2-7, with D perhaps TRBD2 (6 bases). This CDR3 has 13 residues. Trimming cost V 0 bases and J 12 bases, with 16 bases left between them. Germline lookup yields CDR1 SGDLS and CDR2 YYNGEE. The CDR3 coding sequence is TGTGCCAGCAGCGTAGGTCTTTCTACGGGGGTGTACTTC. This encodes CASSVGLSTGVYF.

The V call is TRBV7-8, the J call TRBJ2-1; 7 bases line up with TRBD2. The germline V gene encodes CDR1 SGHVS and CDR2 FQNEAQ. V was clipped by 0 bases and J by 7 bases; unmatched bases: 0. This CDR3 is 13 amino acids long. CDR3 amino acids: CASSLAGGNEQFF. The CDR3 nucleotides read TGTGCCAGCAGCTTAGCGGGAGGGAATGAGCAGTTCTTC.

This clone was seen a few times. The chain joins TRBV7-6 to TRBJ2-2; D call uncertain. Trimming pared 1 base from V and 6 bases from J, leaving 9 bases between. The CDR3 extends over 14 amino acids. The germline V gene has CDR1 SGHVS and CDR2 FNYEAQ. Written as DNA, the CDR3 is TGTGCCAGCAGCTTAGAAAGTTCAGCCGGGGAGCTGTTTTTT. Translation: CASSLESSAGELFF.

This clone has just a few counts. The chain is built from TRBV7-2 and TRBJ2-1, with D perhaps TRBD2 (6 bases). CDR3 length: 16 residues. V gave up 5 bases and J gave up 0 bases, with 14 bases separating them. Germline lookup yields CDR1 SGHTA and CDR2 FQGNSA. The CDR3 coding sequence is TGTGCCAGCAGCCCCAATCCAGCGGGCTCCTACAATGAGCAGTTCTTC. As protein: CASSPNPAGSYNEQFF. Complete variable domain (other parts from reference TRBV7-2 and TRBJ2-1): GAGVSQSPSNKVTEKGKDVELRCDPISGHTALYWYRQSLGQGLEFLIYFQGNSAPDKSGLPSDRFSAERTGGSVSTLTIQRTQQEDSAVYLCASSPNPAGSYNEQFFGPGTRLTVL.

The rearrangement links TRBV6-5 to TRBJ2-7; TRBD2 aligns across 7 bases. The CDR3 is 13 amino acids. V dropped 5 bases and J dropped 5; count of bases not matched to a gene: 6. The V gene's germline CDR1 is MNHEY and CDR2 SVGAGI. CDR3 sequence (DNA): TGTGCCAGCAGTACCCCCGGGAGGAACGAGCAGTACTTC. Translating it yields CASSTPGRNEQYF.

This clone was seen a single time. J is TRBJ2-5 and V is TRBV24-1; 9 nucleotides match TRBD1. Trimming cost V 4 bases and J 4 bases; bases outside gene matches: 3. This CDR3 has 14 amino acids. Looked up from germline, CDR1 is KGHDR and CDR2 is SFDVKD. The CDR3 DNA is TGTGCCACCAGTGACCCGACAGGGGGAGAGACCCAGTACTTC. It is translated as CATSDPTGGETQYF.

The CDR3, as DNA: TGTGCCAGCAGCTTAGGATGGGGGCTAGCGGGAGGGAATGAGCAGTTCTTC. Amino acids: CASSLGWGLAGGNEQFF. This sequence joins TRBV7-3 and TRBJ2-1, with 12 bases matching TRBD2. This CDR3 is 17 amino acids long. Germline values: CDR1 SGHTA, CDR2 FQGTGA. V lost 2 bases and J lost 7; bases outside the gene matches: 9.

This clone showed up just a few times. The rearrangement uses TRBV2 and TRBJ1-1; D possibly corresponds to TRBD1 (5 bases). The CDR3 has 13 residues. Germline CDR1 reads SNHLY; CDR2 reads FYNNEI. The ends were cut back, 3 bases at V and 9 bases at J, with 14 bases in the middle. Here the CDR3 DNA reads TGTGCCAGCAGTGATTCGGGGGAAAGTCAAGCTTTCTTT. Protein: CASSDSGESQAFF.

The V gene is TRBV7-3, the J gene TRBJ2-2; TRBD1 matches at 7 bases. The V segment lost 3 bases and the J segment 6 bases; nucleotides outside the gene matches: 4. In germline, CDR1 is SGHTA, CDR2 FQGTGA. This CDR3 has 14 residues. The CDR3 nucleotides are TGTGCCAGCAGCTTGTATCAGGGGGCCGGGGAGCTGTTTTTT. This gives the protein CASSLYQGAGELFF.

This chain connects TRBV7-9 to TRBJ1-1; TRBD1 is a possible D gene (6 bases). The CDR3 is 13 amino acids. Germline values: CDR1 SEHNR, CDR2 FQNEAQ (reference sequence). V lost 5 bases to trimming and J lost 6 bases, with 13 bases between them. CDR3 coding DNA: TGTGCCAGCAGCCCAGGGGTGGGGGCTGAAGCTTTCTTT. Translating gives CASSPGVGAEAFF.

J is TRBJ1-2 and V is TRBV30; 9 bases fit TRBD1. Germline-derived CDR1 and CDR2 are GTSNPN and SVGIG (reference sequence). V trimming: 5 bases; J trimming: 5 bases; junction bases outside the gene matches: 6. This CDR3 has 13 residues. CDR3: CAWEDRGFYGYTF. As DNA, the CDR3 is TGTGCCTGGGAGGACAGGGGATTTTATGGCTACACCTTC.